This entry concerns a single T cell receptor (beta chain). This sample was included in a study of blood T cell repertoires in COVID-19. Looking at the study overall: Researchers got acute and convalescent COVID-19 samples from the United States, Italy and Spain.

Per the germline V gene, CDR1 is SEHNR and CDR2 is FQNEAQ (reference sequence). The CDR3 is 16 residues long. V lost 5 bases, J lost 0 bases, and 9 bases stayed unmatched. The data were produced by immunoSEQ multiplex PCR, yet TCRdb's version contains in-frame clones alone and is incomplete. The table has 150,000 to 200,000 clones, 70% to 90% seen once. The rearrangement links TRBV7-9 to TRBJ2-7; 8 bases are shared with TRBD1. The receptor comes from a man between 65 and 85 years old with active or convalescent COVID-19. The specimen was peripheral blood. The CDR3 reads CASSRASGGLSYEQYF. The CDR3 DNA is TGTGCCAGCAGCCGTGCCTCAGGGGGCCTCTCCTACGAGCAGTACTTC. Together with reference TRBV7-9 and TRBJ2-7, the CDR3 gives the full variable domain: DTGVSQNPRHKITKRGQNVTFRCDPISEHNRLYWYRQTLGQGPEFLTYFQNEAQLEKSRLLSDRFSAERPKGSFSTLEIQRTEQGDSAMYLCASSRASGGLSYEQYFGPGTRLTVT.